This is a list of T cell receptor beta chains from one sample in a study of T cell clonotyping in hematopoietic cell transplantation. Produced via immunoSEQ multiplex PCR; TCRdb's table is partial and in-frame only. Of some 10,000 clones listed, 80% to 90% are singletons. Sequenced here: peripheral blood mononuclear cells, sampled before stem cell transplant. These receptors were collected from a woman aged 50 to 65 with chronic myeloid leukemia. Some clones in this sample may be carry-over from other donors' samples. The CDR3 runs from the conserved cysteine through the conserved F or W. Each record gives: J gene, clone size, V gene, CDR3 protein. A row's size may be missing; if present it is once, few, many or a size class.

J gene: TRBJ1-4
clone size: -
V gene: TRBV30
CDR3 protein: CAWDRGDEKLFF

J gene: TRBJ2-5
clone size: -
V gene: TRBV27
CDR3 protein: CASSRPPGSGETQYF

J gene: TRBJ2-1
clone size: -
V gene: TRBV19
CDR3 protein: CASSISSQAEEQFF

J gene: TRBJ2-5
clone size: once
V gene: TRBV7-2
CDR3 protein: CASSLVAGGRSETQYF

J gene: TRBJ2-4
clone size: -
V gene: TRBV11-1
CDR3 protein: CASSFDGSGVIQYF

J gene: TRBJ2-1
clone size: -
V gene: TRBV2
CDR3 protein: CASSDGSRDEQFF

J gene: TRBJ1-1
clone size: -
V gene: TRBV19
CDR3 protein: CASSVTGVENTEAFF

J gene: TRBJ2-2
clone size: -
V gene: TRBV9
CDR3 protein: CASSIAGAGELFF

J gene: TRBJ1-2
clone size: -
V gene: TRBV10-1
CDR3 protein: CASSETLGSYYGYTF

J gene: TRBJ2-7
clone size: -
V gene: TRBV29-1
CDR3 protein: CSVVISGQYEQYF

J gene: TRBJ2-1
clone size: -
V gene: TRBV5-8
CDR3 protein: CASSRTGATYNEQFF

J gene: TRBJ2-7
clone size: few
V gene: TRBV19
CDR3 protein: CASSRQSSYEQYF

J gene: TRBJ2-3
clone size: -
V gene: TRBV6-1
CDR3 protein: CASSEQGWMADTQYF

J gene: TRBJ2-7
clone size: -
V gene: TRBV28
CDR3 protein: CASSPHPRWTGDSYEQYF

J gene: TRBJ1-5
clone size: -
V gene: TRBV6-6
CDR3 protein: CASSYRTGTGTQPQHF

J gene: TRBJ1-2
clone size: -
V gene: TRBV5-6
CDR3 protein: CASSLGGLYGYTF

J gene: TRBJ2-7
clone size: few
V gene: TRBV4-2
CDR3 protein: CASSQLPGQDYEQYF

J gene: TRBJ2-5
clone size: -
V gene: TRBV10-2
CDR3 protein: CASKGQGLETQYF

J gene: TRBJ2-7
clone size: -
V gene: TRBV6-5
CDR3 protein: CASSYSWTYEQYF

J gene: TRBJ2-3
clone size: -
V gene: TRBV27
CDR3 protein: CASSSRDGNTDTQYF

J gene: TRBJ2-5
clone size: -
V gene: TRBV30
CDR3 protein: CAWSVKETQYF

J gene: TRBJ2-7
clone size: -
V gene: TRBV28
CDR3 protein: CASPPSEGAPYEQYF

J gene: TRBJ2-7
clone size: -
V gene: TRBV25-1
CDR3 protein: CASSVAASSYEQYF

J gene: TRBJ2-2
clone size: -
V gene: TRBV11-3
CDR3 protein: CASSRTSGSSPGELFF

J gene: TRBJ1-2
clone size: once
V gene: TRBV6-5
CDR3 protein: CASIGHFSSGYTF

J gene: TRBJ1-5
clone size: -
V gene: TRBV19
CDR3 protein: CASSIVLGGNQPQHF

J gene: TRBJ2-4
clone size: -
V gene: TRBV30
CDR3 protein: CAWSYSRARERLAKNIQYF

J gene: TRBJ2-7
clone size: -
V gene: TRBV5-1
CDR3 protein: CASSLGQGREQYF

J gene: TRBJ2-7
clone size: -
V gene: TRBV7-9
CDR3 protein: CASSLAGIRLPYEQYF

J gene: TRBJ2-7
clone size: -
V gene: TRBV7-2
CDR3 protein: CASSLAGTSGYEQYF

J gene: TRBJ1-1
clone size: -
V gene: TRBV6-5
CDR3 protein: CASSYQGMNTEAFF

J gene: TRBJ1-1
clone size: -
V gene: TRBV10-3
CDR3 protein: CAIRAGALNTEAFF

J gene: TRBJ2-7
clone size: -
V gene: TRBV29-1
CDR3 protein: CSVGSGRAPEQYF

J gene: TRBJ2-2
clone size: -
V gene: TRBV5-1
CDR3 protein: CASSRTGGRNTGELFF

J gene: TRBJ2-7
clone size: few
V gene: TRBV18
CDR3 protein: CASSPDRGVEQYF

J gene: TRBJ2-7
clone size: -
V gene: TRBV30
CDR3 protein: CAWSVRGDEQYF

J gene: TRBJ1-1
clone size: -
V gene: TRBV9
CDR3 protein: CASSAGRQNTEAFF

J gene: TRBJ2-7
clone size: -
V gene: TRBV4-1
CDR3 protein: CASSQQGAPDEQYF

J gene: TRBJ2-1
clone size: -
V gene: TRBV5-1
CDR3 protein: CASSWPGHKGLNEQFF

J gene: TRBJ2-3
clone size: -
V gene: TRBV6-7
CDR3 protein: CASGLLHRGQGRGTDTQYF

J gene: TRBJ2-1
clone size: -
V gene: TRBV14
CDR3 protein: CASSQVSGLAGGAYNEQFF

J gene: TRBJ1-2
clone size: -
V gene: TRBV4-1
CDR3 protein: CASSQDPFLGYTF

J gene: TRBJ1-5
clone size: -
V gene: TRBV28
CDR3 protein: CASSLSSARYQPQHF

J gene: TRBJ2-1
clone size: -
V gene: TRBV25-1
CDR3 protein: CASSSYNEQFF

J gene: TRBJ2-7
clone size: -
V gene: TRBV5-4
CDR3 protein: CASSFDRSYEQYF

J gene: TRBJ1-1
clone size: few
V gene: TRBV18
CDR3 protein: CASSPRGLEMNTEAFF

J gene: TRBJ1-2
clone size: -
V gene: TRBV2
CDR3 protein: CASNPEAANYGYTF

J gene: TRBJ2-1
clone size: -
V gene: TRBV11-2
CDR3 protein: CASSFWTRFGNEQFF